The TCR beta chain under discussion was sequenced for a study of a mutant IDH1 vaccine in newly diagnosed glioma. About the research overall: Administration of eight vaccinations to patients took place in weeks 1, 3, 5, 7, 11, 15, 19, 23. Overall study results and limits: Variations in leading peripheral T cell clonotypes appeared to have no connection with pseudoprogression.

As regards this clone: Its antigen is unknown.

TCRdb keeps only in-frame clones here, not all; method: immunoSEQ multiplex PCR. The table lists some 60,000 clones, about 80% of them singletons. Germline V gene sequence: CDR1 MNHEY, CDR2 SMNVEV (reference sequence). This CDR3 has 17 residues. The V gene end was trimmed by 4 bases and the J gene end by 4 bases; junction bases not matched to a gene: 11. Regarding time point: week 11, during vaccination. Each vaccine dose was 300 ug of mutant IDH1 20-mer peptide, with topical imiquimod. The source is a man aged 30 to 45 with glioma. Sequencing used PBMCs, obtained from a glioma patient whose treatment included an IDH1 peptide vaccine. The chain employs TRBV27 and TRBJ2-1; TRBD1 agrees at 9 bases. The CDR3 DNA reads as TGTGCCAGCAGTTACGCCCCCGGGACAGGGAGATACAATGAGCAGTTCTTC. It is translated as CASSYAPGTGRYNEQFF.